The clone carrying this T cell receptor (beta chain) was detected only a few times. The antigen is unknown. The data were taken from a study of cytomegalovirus exposure and HLA in healthy donors. At the level of the study: The same platform used for the roughly 600 first-cohort repertoires was also used for the 95 to 150 validation repertoires, as a later analysis reported.

The germline V gene has CDR1 SGHRS and CDR2 YFSETQ. Unmatched junction bases numbered 10, after V lost 2 bases and J lost 0 bases. The CDR3 totals 19 residues. Notes on the study in general: Through in vitro validation, a few CMV-associated chains were shown to be specific for CMV antigens. Researchers catalogued around 150 TCR beta chains as cytomegalovirus-associated.

The repertoire was sequenced with immunoSEQ multiplex PCR; TCRdb's copy has only in-frame clones and lacks some. The sample comprises a few hundred thousand clones, about 92% of which are singletons, and approximately 3% rests with the top ten. This receptor was obtained from a woman in her twenties or thirties in good health and CMV-seronegative. The chain uses TRBV5-1 and TRBJ2-1; TRBD2 agrees at 11 bases. Sample: PBMCs. The CDR3 bases are TGCGCCAGCAGCTTAGGGACTAGCGGATTTTTGAGCTCCTACAATGAGCAGTTCTTC. It specifies CASSLGTSGFLSSYNEQFF.